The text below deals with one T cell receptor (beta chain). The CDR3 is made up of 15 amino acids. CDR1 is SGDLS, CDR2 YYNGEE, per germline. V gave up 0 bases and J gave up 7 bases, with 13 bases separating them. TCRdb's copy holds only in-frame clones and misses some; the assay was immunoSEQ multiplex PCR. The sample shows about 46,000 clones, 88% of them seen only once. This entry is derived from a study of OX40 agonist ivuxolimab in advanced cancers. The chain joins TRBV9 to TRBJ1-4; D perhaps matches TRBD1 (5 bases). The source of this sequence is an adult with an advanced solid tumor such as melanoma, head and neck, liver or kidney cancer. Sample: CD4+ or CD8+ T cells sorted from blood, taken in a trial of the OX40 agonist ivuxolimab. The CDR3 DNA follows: TGTGCCAGCAGCGTAGGCTTAGGGGTTAGTGAAAAACTGTTTTTT. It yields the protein CASSVGLGVSEKLFF. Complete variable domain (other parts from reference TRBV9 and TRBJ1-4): DSGVTQTPKHLITATGQRVTLRCSPRSGDLSVYWYQQSLDQGLQFLIQYYNGEERAKGNILERFSAQQFPDLHSELNLSSLELGDSALYFCASSVGLGVSEKLFFGSGTQLSVL.